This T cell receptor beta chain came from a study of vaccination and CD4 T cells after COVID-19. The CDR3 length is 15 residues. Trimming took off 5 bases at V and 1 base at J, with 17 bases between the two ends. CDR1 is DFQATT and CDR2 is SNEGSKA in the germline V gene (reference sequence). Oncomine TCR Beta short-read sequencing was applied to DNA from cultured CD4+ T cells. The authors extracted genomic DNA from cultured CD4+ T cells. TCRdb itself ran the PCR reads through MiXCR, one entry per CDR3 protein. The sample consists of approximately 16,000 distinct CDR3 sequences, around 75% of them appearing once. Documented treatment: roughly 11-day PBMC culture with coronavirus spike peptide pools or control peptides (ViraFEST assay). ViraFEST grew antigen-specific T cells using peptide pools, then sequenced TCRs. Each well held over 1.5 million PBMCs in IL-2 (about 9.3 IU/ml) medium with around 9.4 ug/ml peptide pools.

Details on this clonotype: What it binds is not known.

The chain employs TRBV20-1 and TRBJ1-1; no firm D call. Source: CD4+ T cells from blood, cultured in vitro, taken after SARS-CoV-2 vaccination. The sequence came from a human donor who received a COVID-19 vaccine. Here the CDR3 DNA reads TGCAGTGCTCCGATATTAGGACGGAGGAACACTGAAGCTTTCTTT. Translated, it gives CSAPILGRRNTEAFF.